This entry lists 26 T cell receptor beta chains sequenced from one sample in a study of T cells in women clearing cervical HPV infection. Assay: immunoSEQ multiplex PCR; the TCRdb copy retains only in-frame clones and omits some. The repertoire shows tens of thousands of clones; the top ten hold 20% to 25%. The sequenced sample consisted of blood buffy coat. The receptor set was obtained from a woman between 18 and 75 years old with a cervical HPV16 infection that either progressed to CIN3+ or cleared (not recorded which).

Notes on this clone: The observed sequence ends 3 residues before the CDR3 terminus, with the missing tail filled in from the germline J gene. The genes are TRBV7-3 and TRBJ2-2; D is perhaps TRBD2 (5 bases). CDR3 length: 14 residues. CDR1 and CDR2 from the germline V gene are SGHTA and FQGTGA. Trimming took 5 bases from V and 4 from J, leaving 11 bases between them. CDR3 bases read: TGTGCCAGCAGCGAGCGGTTGGGCACCGGGGAG. Translated: CASSERLGTGE. The whole CDR3 sequence is CASSERLGTGELFF.

As to this clone: The read terminates 3 residues before the CDR3 end, so the remaining end is supplied by the germline J gene. This rearrangement joins TRBV18 to TRBJ1-2, with D hard to call. This CDR3 has 15 amino acids. Germline lookup yields CDR1 KGHSH and CDR2 LQKENI. The CDR3 is CASSPSLAGTDTYTF. The DNA read from the CDR3 is TGTGCCAGCTCACCAAGCCTGGCGGGCACAGATACC.

Worth noting for this clone: The sequence runs out 3 residues before the end of the CDR3; the remainder is reconstructed from the germline J gene. This chain uses TRBV12-3 or TRBV12-4 with TRBJ2-3; D unclear. CDR3 length: 12 residues. The V end lost 3 bases, the J end lost 6 bases, and 7 bases lay between the germline ends. The CDR3 reads CASSFLSDTQYF. The part of the CDR3 DNA that was read is TGTGCCAGCAGTTTCCTCTCGGATACG.

The covered CDR3 bases are TGTGCCAGTAGTTCGGTCTCTTCGGGTCAGCCC. Translation gives CASSSVSSGQP. The whole CDR3 region reads CASSSVSSGQPQHF. This chain connects TRBV19 to TRBJ1-5, with D uncertain. The read stops 3 residues short of the end of the CDR3; the missing end is completed from the germline J gene. V shed 5 bases and J shed 6 bases, with 14 bases lying between them. The germline gives CDR1 LNHDA, CDR2 SQIVND (reference sequence). The CDR3 contains 14 residues.

Points on this clone: The read ends 3 residues before the CDR3 terminus; that terminus is restored from the germline J gene. V is TRBV20-1 and J is TRBJ2-7, with a possible D match to TRBD2 (6 bases). CDR3 length: 17 amino acids. V was clipped by 3 bases and J by 0 bases, with 21 bases between them. CDR1 is DFQATT, CDR2 SNEGSKA, per germline (reference sequence). The CDR3 protein is CSARGTGQRAYSYEQYF. The sequenced part of the CDR3 DNA is TGCAGTGCTAGGGGTACCGGGCAGCGGGCCTACTCCTACGAG.

Comments on this clone: The read terminates 3 residues ahead of where the CDR3 ends, so the germline J gene completes it. V and J are TRBV18 and TRBJ1-2; 7 bases are shared with TRBD1. This CDR3 region has 12 residues. Germline lookup yields CDR1 KGHSH and CDR2 LQKENI. Germline trimming cut 5 bases from V and 7 bases from J; bases unmatched to any gene: 4. The sequenced CDR3 bases are TGTGCCAGCTCAACCGCAGGGGGTGGC. Residues: CASSTAGGG. The entire CDR3 reads CASSTAGGGYTF.

Worth noting for this clone: The junction does not match germline at one end; this may be a read error. The read ends 3 residues early relative to the CDR3; the germline J gene fills the gap. The V call is TRBV7-7, the J call TRBJ2-1; possibly TRBD1 for D (5 bases). The CDR3 is 13 amino acids. Germline CDR1 SSHAT, CDR2 FNYEAQ (reference sequence). The CDR3 reads CASSLDSYNEQFF. Incomplete CDR3 DNA: TGTGCTAGCAGCTTAGACAGTTACAATGAG.

Worth noting for this clone: From the germline J gene comes the end of the CDR3, since the read stops 3 residues before it. The J gene is TRBJ2-4, the V gene TRBV5-1; 7 nucleotides agree with TRBD2. Trimming cost V 4 bases and J 6 bases; bases outside gene matches: 7. The CDR3 length is 14 residues. Germline CDR1 and CDR2: SGHRS and YFSETQ. CDR3: CASSPSGKGNIQYF. CDR3 DNA (partial): TGCGCCAGCAGCCCCAGCGGGAAGGGAAACATT.

Details on this clone: The read stops 3 residues short of the end of the CDR3; the missing end is completed from the germline J gene. This chain links TRBV6-4 with TRBJ2-5; a possible D gene is TRBD2 (6 bases). Trimming took off 6 bases at V and 5 bases at J, with 13 bases between the two ends. The CDR3 sequence is 13 residues long. In germline, CDR1 is MRHNA, CDR2 SNTAGT. CDR3 amino acids: CASSVVEGETQYF. The covered CDR3 bases are TGTGCCAGCAGCGTGGTGGAGGGGGAGACC.

Worth noting for this clone: The read stops 3 residues short of the end of the CDR3; the missing end is completed from the germline J gene. The chain uses TRBV29-1 and TRBJ2-2; 10 bases match TRBD1. V shed 6 bases, J shed 7 bases, and the junction held 8 bases outside the gene matches. Germline loops: CDR1 SQVTM, CDR2 ANQGSEA. This CDR3 is 14 amino acids long. This CDR3 reads CSVLDRGLFGELFF. The covered CDR3 bases are TGCAGCGTCTTAGACAGGGGGCTATTCGGGGAG.

To note about this clone: The CDR3 is cut off 3 residues early in the read; its end comes from the germline J gene. The J gene is TRBJ2-1, the V gene TRBV13, with TRBD2 matching 12 bases. Per the germline V gene, CDR1 is PRHDT and CDR2 is FYEKMQ (reference sequence). This CDR3 has 17 amino acids. Trimming removed 5 bases from V and 7 bases from J; junction bases left unmatched: 12. The CDR3 loop is CASSTRLAGAPGNEQFF. CDR3 DNA, as far as it was read: TGTGCCAGCAGCACCAGACTAGCGGGAGCCCCTGGGAATGAG.

With regard to this clone: Read data end 3 residues before the CDR3 end; the end is taken from the germline J gene. This chain joins TRBV7-9 and TRBJ1-5; 9 bases fit TRBD1. The V and J ends lost 5 bases and 5 bases, in that order; junction bases with no gene match: 7. The CDR3 runs 15 residues. Germline V CDR1 and CDR2: SEHNR, FQNEAQ (reference sequence). CDR3 protein: CASSRGQGRYQPQHF. Incomplete CDR3 DNA: TGTGCCAGCAGCCGAGGACAGGGGCGCTATCAGCCC.

About this clone: The read terminates 3 residues ahead of where the CDR3 ends, so the germline J gene completes it. The chain uses TRBV10-3 and TRBJ2-7, with TRBD2 matching 14 bases. The trim removed 3 bases at V and 0 bases at J, leaving 7 bases unmatched. This CDR3 has 18 amino acids. Germline-derived CDR1 and CDR2 are ENHRY and SYGVKD. CDR3 bases read: TGTGCCATCAGTGACCCGGGACTAGCGGGAGCCTCCTCCTACGAG. This codes for CAISDPGLAGASSYE. The complete CDR3 sequence is CAISDPGLAGASSYEQYF.

In regard to this clone: The CDR3 end lies 3 residues beyond the end of the read and is filled in from the germline J gene. The V and J genes are TRBV7-6 and TRBJ2-5, with D uncertain. This CDR3 is built from 13 residues. The V end lost 4 bases, the J end lost 1 base, and 7 bases lay between the germline ends. CDR1 and CDR2 from the germline V gene are SGHVS and FNYEAQ. This CDR3 reads CASSSPPQETQYF. The sequenced CDR3 bases are TGTGCCAGCAGCTCCCCTCCCCAAGAGACC.

As for this clone: The read terminates 3 residues ahead of where the CDR3 ends, so the germline J gene completes it. V gene TRBV20-1 combines with J gene TRBJ1-1; 9 positions match TRBD1. With V trimmed by 6 bases and J by 5 bases, 10 bases remained unmatched. Germline lookup yields CDR1 DFQATT and CDR2 SNEGSKA (reference sequence). This CDR3 has 14 residues. The CDR3 bases that were read are TGCAGTGCCAAGGGACAGGGAGAGGTTACTGAA. It codes for CSAKGQGEVTE. The CDR3, in full, reads CSAKGQGEVTEAFF.

As to this clone: One junction end disagrees with the germline gene, perhaps due to a read error. The read ends 3 residues shy of where the CDR3 ends; the end is completed using the germline J gene. Other DNA sequences in the same sample also yield this CDR3. This chain uses TRBV5-6 with TRBJ1-3, with D hard to call. Germline-derived CDR1 and CDR2 are SGHDT and YYEEEE. This CDR3 region has 13 residues. The CDR3 loop reads CASRTFSGNTIYF. The sequenced CDR3 bases are TGTGCCAGCAGGACTTTCTCTGGAAACACG.

Partial CDR3 DNA: TGTGCCAGTAGTCCCCGGGGGGGTACGTACAATGAG. Protein sequence: CASSPRGGTYNE. Given in full, the CDR3 is CASSPRGGTYNEQFF. The V call is TRBV19, the J call TRBJ2-1; TRBD2 matches at 8 bases. The read terminates 3 residues ahead of where the CDR3 ends, so the germline J gene completes it. From germline, CDR1 is LNHDA and CDR2 SQIVND (reference sequence). The CDR3 contains 15 residues. The junction had 7 bases not matched to a gene; V was cut back by 5 bases and J by 4 bases. Full variable domain (rest looked up from reference TRBV19 and TRBJ2-1): DGGITQSPKYLFRKEGQNVTLSCEQNLNHDAMYWYRQDPGQGLRLIYYSQIVNDFQKGDIAEGYSVSREKKESFPLTVTSAQKNPTAFYLCASSPRGGTYNEQFFGPGTRLTVL.

Notes on this clone: The observed sequence ends 3 residues before the CDR3 terminus, with the missing tail filled in from the germline J gene. The chain has TRBV12-5 and TRBJ2-2; D is perhaps TRBD1 (6 bases). This CDR3 comprises 15 residues. Germline V gene sequence: CDR1 LGHNT, CDR2 FRNRAP. V dropped 3 bases and J dropped 7 bases, with 15 bases sitting between them. The CDR3 bases that were read are TGTGCTAGTGGTTTTGAACAGGGATCGGGCGGGGAG. Protein product: CASGFEQGSGGE. Given in full, the CDR3 is CASGFEQGSGGELFF.

Comment on this clone: The CDR3 end is not reached by the read, which stops 3 residues before it; the germline J gene fills it in. The gene calls are TRBV6-2 or TRBV6-3 and TRBJ1-5; TRBD1 agrees at 8 bases. This CDR3 has 13 residues. Trimming at V came to 10 bases and at J to 6 bases, leaving 8 bases not matched to a gene. Germline V gives CDR1 MNHEY, CDR2 SVGEGT. CDR3 residues: CATVRGLSQPQHF. The DNA read from the CDR3 is TGTGCCACCGTCAGGGGGCTGAGTCAGCCC.

Worth noting for this clone: The read terminates 3 residues ahead of where the CDR3 ends, so the germline J gene completes it. V and J are TRBV18 and TRBJ1-2; perhaps TRBD1 as D (5 bases). With 0 bases removed from V and 6 bases from J, the gap between germline ends came to 14 bases. This CDR3 has 15 residues. The germline V gene encodes CDR1 KGHSH and CDR2 LQKENI. The DNA read from the CDR3 is TGTGCCAGCTCACCACCTGCAAGGGGTACTCATGGC. Amino acid sequence: CASSPPARGTHG. The whole CDR3 protein is CASSPPARGTHGYTF.

This chain's CDR3 is CASSPLPGLATDTYTF. The covered CDR3 bases are TGTGCCAGCAGTCCCTTACCGGGACTAGCAACAGATACC. The V gene is TRBV7-3, the J gene TRBJ1-2; D is possibly TRBD1 (5 bases). With the read ending 3 residues before the CDR3 end, the germline J gene is used to fill in that end. The CDR3 contains 16 residues. Germline V gene sequence: CDR1 SGHTA, CDR2 FQGTGA.

Note on this clone: The CDR3 extends 3 residues past the end of the read, so its final part is completed from the germline J gene. The chain recombines TRBV30 with TRBJ2-7, with 7 bases that match TRBD1. J gave up 5 bases and V 5 bases, and 9 bases lay outside the gene matches. Germline lookup yields CDR1 GTSNPN and CDR2 SVGIG (reference sequence). This CDR3 has 13 residues. This CDR3 is CAWDGQVGHEQYF. CDR3 DNA (partial): TGTGCCTGGGACGGACAGGTGGGCCACGAG.

Concerning this clone: The CDR3 extends 3 residues past the end of the read, so its final part is completed from the germline J gene. The rearrangement uses TRBV2 and TRBJ2-2; D perhaps matches TRBD1 (5 bases). This CDR3 spans 15 amino acids. Deletions cut 4 bases from V and 0 bases from J, with 9 bases between. Germline V gene lookup returns CDR1 SNHLY and CDR2 FYNNEI. The sequenced CDR3 bases are TGTGCCAGCAGTGTCGACAGCTCGAACACCGGGGAG. This gives the protein CASSVDSSNTGE. From start to end, the CDR3 is CASSVDSSNTGELFF.

In the case of this clone: The read is 3 residues too short to cover the CDR3 end, so that end is filled in from the germline J gene. V is TRBV30 and J is TRBJ1-6; D uncertain. This CDR3 is built from 14 residues. CDR1 GTSNPN and CDR2 SVGIG come from the germline V gene (reference sequence). Trimming removed 0 bases from V and 4 bases from J, with 7 bases in between. Incomplete CDR3 DNA: TGTGCCTGGAGTGTAACAAGTTATAATTCACCC. Its translation: CAWSVTSYNSP. The whole CDR3 reads CAWSVTSYNSPLHF.

The CDR3 bases that were read are TGTGCCAGCAGCTTAGTAGGAGGTCAGGACACTGAA. This gives the protein CASSLVGGQDTE. The entire CDR3 reads CASSLVGGQDTEAFF. This rearrangement joins TRBV7-9 to TRBJ1-1; unclear D gene. The CDR3 is cut off 3 residues early in the read; its end comes from the germline J gene. V gave up 1 base and J gave up 3 bases, with 12 bases separating them. CDR1 and CDR2 (germline): SEHNR, FQNEAQ (reference sequence). This CDR3 has 15 amino acids. Supplemented by reference TRBV7-9 and TRBJ1-1, the full variable domain reads DTGVSQNPRHKITKRGQNVTFRCDPISEHNRLYWYRQTLGQGPEFLTYFQNEAQLEKSRLLSDRFSAERPKGSFSTLEIQRTEQGDSAMYLCASSLVGGQDTEAFFGQGTRLTVV.

A word on this clone: The CDR3 end falls 3 residues outside the read, so it is completed with the germline J gene. The rearrangement uses TRBV7-3 and TRBJ2-5; TRBD2 aligns across 7 bases. V trimming: 0 bases; J trimming: 3 bases; junction bases outside the gene matches: 4. The CDR3 has 15 amino acids. CDR1 is SGHTA, CDR2 FQGTGA, per germline. Incomplete CDR3 DNA: TGTGCCAGCAGCTTAACGGGAGGGGAGGAAGAGACC. Translating gives CASSLTGGEEET. The full CDR3 protein reads CASSLTGGEEETQYF.